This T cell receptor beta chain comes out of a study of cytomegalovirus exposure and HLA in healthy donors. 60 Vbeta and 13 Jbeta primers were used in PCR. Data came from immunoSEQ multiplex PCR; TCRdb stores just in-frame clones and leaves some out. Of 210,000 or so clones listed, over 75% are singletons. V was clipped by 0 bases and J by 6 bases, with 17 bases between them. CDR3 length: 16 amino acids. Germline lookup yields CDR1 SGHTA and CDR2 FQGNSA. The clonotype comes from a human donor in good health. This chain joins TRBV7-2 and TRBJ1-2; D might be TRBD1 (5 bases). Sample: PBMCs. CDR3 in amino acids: CASSLAGAQSLHGYTF. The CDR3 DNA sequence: TGTGCCAGCAGCTTAGCTGGGGCTCAAAGCTTACATGGCTACACCTTC.